This TCR beta chain stems from a study of Graves' ophthalmopathy and Graves' hyperthyroidism. For the study at large: Samples of peripheral blood were obtained at initial diagnosis, prior to treatment of any kind. Findings and limits, study-wide: Ophthalmopathy and stable hyperthyroidism were discriminated by a 13-signature model, with over 85% sensitivity and under 84% specificity.

Scientists amplified the TCR beta CDR3 regions from RNA transcripts. Second-round multiplex PCR followed a first-round RT-PCR using HTBI primers. From the multiplex PCR reads, TCRdb called clonotypes with MiXCR, one entry per CDR3 protein. The sample lists around 670,000 distinct CDR3 sequences, around 40% occurring once. Turning to this clonotype: Antigen unknown.

The germline V gene has CDR1 DFQATT and CDR2 SNEGSKA (reference sequence). The germline V and J ends were trimmed by 1 base and 3 bases, with 13 bases remaining between them. The CDR3 sequence is 15 residues long. The sequence derives from an adult man with Graves' ophthalmopathy. Sequences were obtained from peripheral blood. This rearrangement joins TRBV20-1 to TRBJ1-3, with D hard to call. The DNA for the CDR3 is TGCAGTGCTAGAGTTTCATTGAGGGATGGAAACACCATATATTTT. It translates to CSARVSLRDGNTIYF.